Below are 18 T cell receptor beta chains sequenced from a single sample in a study of T cell repertoires in cytomegalovirus infection. TCRdb passed the reads through MiXCR, listing each CDR3 protein once. Among 150,000 to 200,000 distinct CDR3 sequences listed, roughly a fifth were seen once. Sequenced sample: PBMCs. The receptors originated from a human donor in good health (CMV status not recorded). Some clones in this sample may be carry-over from other donors' samples.

This clonotype was seen many times. The rearrangement links TRBV11-3 to TRBJ1-1; perhaps TRBD1 as D (5 bases). This CDR3 spans 18 amino acids. Germline-derived CDR1 and CDR2 are SGHNT and YENEEA. Trimming removed 1 base from V and 0 bases from J, with 18 bases in between. DNA of the CDR3: TGTGCCAGCAGCTTAGGAGGACTGATGCAGGGATTGAACACTGAAGCTTTCTTT. Protein sequence: CASSLGGLMQGLNTEAFF. The full variable domain, completed using reference TRBV11-3 and TRBJ1-1, is EAGVVQSPRYKIIEKKQPVAFWCNPISGHNTLYWYLQNLGQGPELLIRYENEEAVDDSQLPKDRFSAERLKGVDSTLKIQPAELGDSAVYLCASSLGGLMQGLNTEAFFGQGTRLTVV.

The chain employs TRBV7-2 and TRBJ2-3, with a tentative D call TRBD1 (7 bases). Germline loops: CDR1 SGHTA, CDR2 FQGNSA. The CDR3 is 16 residues long. Trimming took 3 bases from V and 1 from J, leaving 14 bases between them. This CDR3 is CASSLVAGTGTDTQYF. Here the CDR3 DNA reads TGTGCCAGCAGCTTGGTCGCGGGGACAGGCACAGATACGCAGTATTTT.

This clonotype was observed at least ten times. The V and J genes are TRBV19 and TRBJ2-7; 8 bases map to TRBD1. The germline V gene encodes CDR1 LNHDA and CDR2 SQIVND (reference sequence). J gave up 3 bases and V 8 bases, and 15 bases lay outside the gene matches. The CDR3 runs 16 residues. CDR3 bases: TGTGCCAGTGCTTCCAGACAGGGGCTTTCATTCTACGAGCAGTACTTC. It codes for CASASRQGLSFYEQYF.

This clonotype was seen many times. The chain is built from TRBV6-5 and TRBJ1-2; D call uncertain. The V and J ends lost 6 bases and 7 bases respectively, with 15 bases between them. The CDR3 length is 13 residues. From germline, CDR1 is MNHEY and CDR2 SVGAGI. CDR3 loop: CASSPQPRGGYTF. The CDR3 DNA reads as TGTGCCAGCAGCCCCCAACCTCGCGGTGGCTACACCTTC.

The chain carries TRBV5-6 and TRBJ2-1; 12 bases are shared with TRBD2. With V trimmed by 3 bases and J by 2 bases, 6 bases remained unmatched. There are 17 residues in the CDR3. Germline lookup yields CDR1 SGHDT and CDR2 YYEEEE. The DNA of the CDR3 is TGTGCCAGCAGCTCTACTAGCGGGAGGATAACCTACAATGAGCAGTTCTTC. Translating it yields CASSSTSGRITYNEQFF.

The chain has TRBV4-1 and TRBJ2-1; 7 nucleotides line up with TRBD2. Trimming removed 0 bases from V and 0 bases from J; junction bases left unmatched: 2. The CDR3 runs 16 residues. Germline-derived CDR1 and CDR2 are MGHRA and YSYEKL. In DNA, the CDR3 is TGCGCCAGCAGCCAAGAAGCGGGAAGCTCCTACAATGAGCAGTTCTTC. This translates into CASSQEAGSSYNEQFF.

J is TRBJ1-5 and V is TRBV20-1, with TRBD1 identical over 7 bases. This CDR3 has 14 residues. Germline V gene lookup returns CDR1 DFQATT and CDR2 SNEGSKA (reference sequence). V dropped 3 bases and J dropped 3; count of bases not matched to a gene: 5. This CDR3 is CSARGQRYNQPQHF. The CDR3 coding sequence is TGCAGTGCTAGGGGACAGAGATACAATCAGCCCCAGCATTTT.

V gene TRBV6-5 combines with J gene TRBJ2-3, with 8 bases matching TRBD2. V lost 8 bases to trimming and J lost 5 bases; unmatched junction nucleotides: 6. The CDR3 sequence is 13 residues long. Germline V CDR1 and CDR2: MNHEY, SVGAGI. Here the CDR3 reads CASSGGRGDTQYF. The CDR3 DNA reads as TGTGCCAGCTCGGGGGGGCGGGGAGATACGCAGTATTTT.

This chain joins TRBV28 and TRBJ1-2; 7 positions match TRBD1. V dropped 5 bases and J dropped 5; count of bases not matched to a gene: 11. The CDR3 length is 15 residues. Per the germline V gene, CDR1 is MDHEN and CDR2 is SYDVKM. The CDR3 DNA is TGTGCCAGCAGTGACGCGCAGGGGGTAAATTATGGCTACACCTTC. It translates to CASSDAQGVNYGYTF.

This clonotype occurred a few times. J is TRBJ1-2 and V is TRBV28, with TRBD1 matching 7 bases. The CDR3 is made up of 16 amino acids. Germline loops: CDR1 MDHEN, CDR2 SYDVKM. J gave up 4 bases and V 3 bases, and 11 bases lay outside the gene matches. The CDR3 coding sequence is TGTGCCAGCAGTTTCGAGGGGGCGGAGGGCAGCTATGGCTACACCTTC. Translated: CASSFEGAEGSYGYTF.

DNA for the CDR3: TGTGCCAGTAGTATTGGCAGGGTGACTGAAGCTTTCTTT. Amino acid sequence: CASSIGRVTEAFF. The rearrangement links TRBV19 to TRBJ1-1; maybe TRBD1 (5 bases). V lost 3 bases and J 5 bases, leaving 10 bases between the germline ends. Germline CDR1 and CDR2: LNHDA and SQIVND (reference sequence). The CDR3 spans 13 residues.

In this sample, this clonotype turned up a few times. The chain uses TRBV20-1 and TRBJ1-1; D is perhaps TRBD1 (5 bases). Germline-derived CDR1 and CDR2 are DFQATT and SNEGSKA (reference sequence). The CDR3 length is 12 residues. The V end lost 5 bases, the J end lost 1 base, and 8 bases lay between the germline ends. The CDR3 protein is CSAGGGNTEAFF. The CDR3 region has the DNA TGCAGTGCTGGGGGAGGGAACACTGAAGCTTTCTTT.

This clonotype has only a few counts. The chain has TRBV5-5 and TRBJ1-5, with 8 positions matching TRBD1. The J segment lost 0 bases and the V segment lost 4 bases, leaving 12 bases of the junction unmatched. The germline CDR1 and CDR2 sequences are SGHKS and YYEKEE (reference sequence). The CDR3 loop spans 18 amino acids. CDR3 nucleotides: TGTGCCAGCAGCCCCACCGCAGGGGGCGGTTATAGCAATCAGCCCCAGCATTTT. Amino acids: CASSPTAGGGYSNQPQHF.

This clonotype occurred many times. The chain recombines TRBV7-2 with TRBJ2-5, with D possibly being TRBD2 (5 bases). Looked up from germline, CDR1 is SGHTA and CDR2 is FQGNSA. V was clipped by 1 base and J by 1 base, with 13 bases between them. The CDR3 loop spans 16 amino acids. The CDR3 region has the DNA TGTGCCAGCAGCTTAGAAGTTGCAGCGGTCCAAGAGACCCAGTACTTC. It is translated as CASSLEVAAVQETQYF.

The gene calls are TRBV5-1 and TRBJ1-1; 8 bases map to TRBD1. V trimming: 4 bases; J trimming: 1 base; junction bases outside the gene matches: 9. Germline assignment: CDR1 SGHRS and CDR2 YFSETQ. The CDR3 extends over 16 amino acids. CDR3 sequence: CASSPEGTGWNTEAFF. For the CDR3, the DNA is TGCGCCAGCAGCCCAGAGGGGACAGGCTGGAACACTGAAGCTTTCTTT.

This clonotype was counted only a few times. The chain employs TRBV7-9 and TRBJ2-7; a possible D gene is TRBD2 (6 bases). CDR1 SEHNR and CDR2 FQNEAQ come from the germline V gene (reference sequence). V shed 1 base and J shed 4 bases, with 14 bases lying between them. There are 15 residues in the CDR3. CDR3 residues: CASSLGGVSGYEQYF. CDR3 DNA: TGTGCCAGCAGCTTAGGGGGGGTCTCGGGATACGAGCAGTACTTC. The full variable domain, in which reference TRBV7-9 and TRBJ2-7 provide the parts outside the CDR3, is DTGVSQNPRHKITKRGQNVTFRCDPISEHNRLYWYRQTLGQGPEFLTYFQNEAQLEKSRLLSDRFSAERPKGSFSTLEIQRTEQGDSAMYLCASSLGGVSGYEQYFGPGTRLTVT.

This rearrangement joins TRBV7-9 to TRBJ1-4; D unresolved. CDR1 SEHNR and CDR2 FQNEAQ come from the germline V gene (reference sequence). The CDR3 spans 15 residues. V lost 5 bases and J 0 bases, leaving 10 bases between the germline ends. DNA for the CDR3: TGTGCCAGCAGCCTCAACAGCGCAACTAATGAAAAACTGTTTTTT. As protein: CASSLNSATNEKLFF.

This clonotype was seen ten or more times. The chain couples TRBV7-8 to TRBJ1-2; D is uncertain. V dropped 4 bases and J dropped 7 bases, with 13 bases sitting between them. From germline, CDR1 is SGHVS and CDR2 FQNEAQ. The CDR3 covers 13 residues. For the CDR3, the DNA is TGTGCCAGCAGCTCTAGTCCGAGGGCTGGCTACACCTTC. Protein sequence: CASSSSPRAGYTF.